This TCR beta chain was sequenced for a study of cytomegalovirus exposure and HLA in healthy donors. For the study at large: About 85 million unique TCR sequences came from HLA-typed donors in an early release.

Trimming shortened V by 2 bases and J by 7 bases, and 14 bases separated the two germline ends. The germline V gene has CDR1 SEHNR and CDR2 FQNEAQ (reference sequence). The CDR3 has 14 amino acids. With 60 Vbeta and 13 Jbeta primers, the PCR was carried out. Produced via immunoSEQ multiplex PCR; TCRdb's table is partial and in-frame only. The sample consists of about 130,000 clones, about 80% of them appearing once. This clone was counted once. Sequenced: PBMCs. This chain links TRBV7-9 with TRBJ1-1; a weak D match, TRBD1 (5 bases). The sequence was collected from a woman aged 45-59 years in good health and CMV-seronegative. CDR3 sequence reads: CASSLTAGRREAFF. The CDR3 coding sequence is TGTGCCAGCAGCTTAACAGCAGGGCGGCGTGAAGCTTTCTTT.